Below, 20 T cell receptor beta chains from the same sample are listed, as sequenced in a study of robustness of blood B and T cell sequencing. cDNA synthesis used template switching with a 5' universal priming oligo. The template-switch oligo carried a 12-nucleotide random UMI tagging each cDNA molecule. TCRdb reprocessed the PCR reads via MiXCR and lists one record per CDR3 protein. This table has more than 1,500 distinct CDR3 sequences, about half appearing once. Instead of genomic DNA, mRNA was used to measure TCR beta repertoires. The material sequenced was peripheral blood. All receptors derive from a human donor in good health.

V and J are TRBV5-1 and TRBJ1-4; 9 bases fit TRBD1. V was clipped by 2 bases and J by 6 bases; unmatched bases: 11. This CDR3 has 17 amino acids. CDR1 SGHRS and CDR2 YFSETQ come from the germline V gene. CDR3 in amino acids: CASSFNAPGTGYEKLFF. In DNA form, the CDR3 reads TGCGCCAGCAGCTTTAACGCCCCAGGGACAGGGTATGAAAAACTGTTTTTT.

V is TRBV5-6 and J is TRBJ2-7; D may be TRBD1 or TRBD2 (5 bases each). Germline CDR1 reads SGHDT; CDR2 reads YYEEEE. V was pared by 3 bases and J by 6 bases, with 13 bases between. The length of the CDR3 is 13 residues. CDR3 bases: TGTGCCAGCAGCTGGGACGGCCGGGGCGAGCAGTACTTC. It encodes CASSWDGRGEQYF.

The V and J genes are TRBV7-6 and TRBJ1-3, with a weak D call TRBD1 (5 bases). V was clipped by 0 bases and J by 2 bases, with 14 bases between them. CDR3 length: 17 amino acids. Germline CDR1 is SGHVS and CDR2 is FNYEAQ. CDR3 in amino acids: CASSLADRGSPGNTIYF. In nucleotides, the CDR3 is TGTGCCAGCAGCTTAGCTGATAGGGGTTCGCCTGGAAACACCATATATTTT. Based on the CDR3 plus reference TRBV7-6 and TRBJ1-3, the full variable domain is GAGVSQSPRYKVTKRGQDVALRCDPISGHVSLYWYRQALGQGPEFLTYFNYEAQQDKSGLPNDRFSAERPEGSISTLTIQRTEQRDSAMYRCASSLADRGSPGNTIYFGEGSWLTVV.

The sample holds a few counts of this clonotype. The chain's CDR3 is CATSRDMSRITEAFF. For the CDR3, the DNA is TGTGCCACCAGCAGAGATATGAGCAGAATCACTGAAGCTTTCTTT. This sequence joins TRBV15 and TRBJ1-1; no definite D call. CDR3 length equals 15 residues. Per germline, CDR1 LNHNV and CDR2 YYDKDF (reference sequence). V was pared by 0 bases and J by 4 bases, with 12 bases between.

This chain joins TRBV5-1 and TRBJ2-4; unclear D gene. The CDR3 is made up of 11 amino acids. Per germline, CDR1 SGHRS and CDR2 YFSETQ. V lost 0 bases to trimming and J lost 10 bases, with 5 bases between them. DNA for the CDR3: TGCGCCAGCAGCTTGGAAGGAATTCAGTACTTC. Its translation: CASSLEGIQYF. Supplemented by reference TRBV5-1 and TRBJ2-4, the full variable domain reads KAGVTQTPRYLIKTRGQQVTLSCSPISGHRSVSWYQQTPGQGLQFLFEYFSETQRNKGNFPGRFSGRQFSNSRSEMNVSTLELGDSALYLCASSLEGIQYFGAGTRLSVL.

This clonotype was recorded a few times. The V gene is TRBV30, the J gene TRBJ1-2; TRBD1 aligns across 7 bases. The V and J ends lost 2 bases and 3 bases, in that order; junction bases with no gene match: 6. CDR3 length: 14 amino acids. Germline V gives CDR1 GTSNPN, CDR2 SVGIG (reference sequence). CDR3 loop: CAWSMTGTYYGYTF. The CDR3 coding sequence is TGTGCCTGGAGTATGACAGGGACATACTATGGCTACACCTTC.

The chain combines TRBV5-1 with TRBJ2-2, with D unresolved. The V gene lost 0 bases and the J gene lost 0 bases, with 6 bases spanning the gap. The CDR3 has 15 amino acids. CDR1 is SGHRS, CDR2 YFSETQ, per germline. The CDR3, as DNA: TGCGCCAGCAGCTTGGATCTCCCGAACACCGGGGAGCTGTTTTTT. Protein sequence: CASSLDLPNTGELFF.

This clonotype appeared a single time. The genes are TRBV29-1 and TRBJ2-7; 10 bases match TRBD1. Germline CDR1 is SQVTM and CDR2 is ANQGSEA. The CDR3 loop spans 13 amino acids. The junction had 6 bases not matched to a gene; V was cut back by 7 bases and J by 3 bases. CDR3 loop: CSASGTGDYEQYF. The CDR3 nucleotides read TGCAGCGCATCCGGGACAGGGGACTACGAGCAGTACTTC.

The gene calls are TRBV19 and TRBJ1-1; D is unresolved. The CDR3 sequence is 13 residues long. V was trimmed by 3 bases and J by 5 bases, leaving 10 bases between them. Germline values: CDR1 LNHDA, CDR2 SQIVND (reference sequence). The CDR3 region has the DNA TGTGCCAGTAGTATTAGGGAGGAGACTGAAGCTTTCTTT. It is translated as CASSIREETEAFF.

The rearrangement links TRBV7-6 to TRBJ2-7, with 8 bases fitting TRBD2. V dropped 0 bases and J dropped 6; count of bases not matched to a gene: 1. CDR3 length: 13 residues. Looked up from germline, CDR1 is SGHVS and CDR2 is FNYEAQ. This chain's CDR3 is CASSLAAGGEQYF. The DNA for the CDR3 is TGTGCCAGCAGCTTAGCGGCGGGGGGCGAGCAGTACTTC.

This chain uses TRBV13 with TRBJ2-5, with D tentatively TRBD1 (6 bases). Germline V gives CDR1 PRHDT, CDR2 FYEKMQ (reference sequence). Trimming removed 1 base from V and 4 bases from J, with 13 bases in between. The CDR3 runs 15 residues. The chain's CDR3 is CASSLAGRGRETQYF. In nucleotides, the CDR3 is TGTGCCAGCAGCTTAGCCGGCAGGGGTAGAGAGACCCAGTACTTC.

The rearrangement links TRBV5-5 to TRBJ2-7; a possible D gene is TRBD1 (5 bases). The CDR3 is 14 amino acids. The V end lost 0 bases, the J end lost 4 bases, and 11 bases lay between the germline ends. Germline V gene sequence: CDR1 SGHKS, CDR2 YYEKEE (reference sequence). CDR3 in DNA: TGTGCCAGCAGCTTGGCCACAGGTCGGTACGAGCAGTACTTC. Translated: CASSLATGRYEQYF.

The V and J genes are TRBV6-1 and TRBJ1-1, with D perhaps matching TRBD1 (6 bases). Germline CDR1 and CDR2: MNHNS and SASEGT. There are 14 residues in the CDR3. V lost 3 bases and J 5 bases, leaving 13 bases between the germline ends. This chain's CDR3 is CASSERRGTTEAFF. CDR3 sequence (DNA): TGTGCCAGCAGTGAGAGGCGGGGGACAACTGAAGCTTTCTTT.

CDR3 region: CASSLGQNNSPLHF. For the CDR3, the DNA is TGTGCCAGCAGCTTAGGACAGAATAATTCACCCCTCCACTTT. The gene calls are TRBV11-1 and TRBJ1-6; possible D gene TRBD1, 5 bases. Germline V CDR1 and CDR2: SGHAT, FQDESV (reference sequence). The CDR3 covers 14 residues. V lost 1 base and J lost 5, with 6 bases in between. Filled out from reference TRBV11-1 and TRBJ1-6, the complete variable domain reads EAEVAQSPRYKITEKSQAVAFWCDPISGHATLYWYRQILGQGPELLVQFQDESVVDDSQLPKDRFSAERLKGVDSTLKIQPAELGDSAMYLCASSLGQNNSPLHFGNGTRLTVT.

This sequence joins TRBV30 and TRBJ2-1, with 13 bases fitting TRBD2. The CDR3 runs to 15 residues. Trimming cost V 2 bases and J 8 bases; bases outside gene matches: 6. Germline V gene sequence: CDR1 GTSNPN, CDR2 SVGIG (reference sequence). The CDR3 region has the DNA TGTGCCTGGAGTATACTAGCGGGGGGGGTGGATGAGCAGTTCTTC. As protein: CAWSILAGGVDEQFF.

V is TRBV29-1 and J is TRBJ2-2, with 13 bases that match TRBD2. This CDR3 spans 14 amino acids. Germline lookup yields CDR1 SQVTM and CDR2 ANQGSEA. The junction had 7 bases not matched to a gene; V was cut back by 7 bases and J by 8 bases. The CDR3 bases are TGCAGCGGCCTACTAGCGGGGGGGCTTGGGGAGCTGTTTTTT. Its protein is CSGLLAGGLGELFF.

The J gene is TRBJ2-1, the V gene TRBV4-1; D possibly corresponds to TRBD2 (5 bases). The germline V gene encodes CDR1 MGHRA and CDR2 YSYEKL. Trimming removed 3 bases at V and 0 bases at J, with 15 bases between. The CDR3 runs 17 residues. Here the CDR3 DNA reads TGCGCCAGCAGCCACCCCATGGACTTGAGCTCCTACAATGAGCAGTTCTTC. The encoded protein is CASSHPMDLSSYNEQFF.

A few counts support this clonotype. The V and J genes are TRBV10-3 and TRBJ2-7, with D unresolved. The V end lost 2 bases, the J end lost 3 bases, and 5 bases lay between the germline ends. The CDR3 is 12 amino acids. Per the germline V gene, CDR1 is ENHRY and CDR2 is SYGVKD. CDR3 amino acids: CAISETNYEQYF. The CDR3 DNA follows: TGTGCCATCAGTGAGACAAACTACGAGCAGTACTTC.

This chain uses TRBV29-1 with TRBJ1-1; 10 bases fit TRBD1. With 7 bases clipped from V and 10 bases from J, the junction kept 12 bases outside the gene matches. From germline, CDR1 is SQVTM and CDR2 ANQGSEA. CDR3 length: 13 residues. CDR3 residues: CSAAQRDRGGAFF. CDR3 in DNA: TGCAGCGCTGCTCAGAGGGACAGGGGTGGAGCTTTCTTT.

V usage is TRBV9 and J usage is TRBJ2-2; a possible D gene is TRBD2 (6 bases). The CDR3 covers 15 residues. V shed 3 bases and J shed 3 bases, with 12 bases lying between them. CDR1 and CDR2 from the germline V gene are SGDLS and YYNGEE. In nucleotides, the CDR3 is TGTGCCAGCAGCGCCGGGACTCTCCACACCGGGGAGCTGTTTTTT. This gives the protein CASSAGTLHTGELFF.